The clone carrying this TCR beta chain was seen many times. Its antigen is undetermined. The data stem from a study of T cells in Graves' hyperthyroidism and ophthalmopathy. Researchers amplified the TCR beta CDR3 regions from RNA transcripts. The TCR CDR3 first-round RT-PCR relied on the HTBI primer set. TCRdb re-derived calls from the multiplex PCR reads in MiXCR, one entry per CDR3 protein. Altogether some 650,000 distinct CDR3 sequences are present, about a sixth being singletons, with the ten largest covering 3% to 4%. Points from the study as a whole: Most thyroid clonotypes that were expanded above 0.001 also turned up in blood.

Material: blood. The sequence came from a woman aged 40 to 55 with Graves' ophthalmopathy.

CDR3 bases: TGCGCCAGCAGCTTGGACATTTCGAATTACAATGAGCAGTTCTTC. Its translation is CASSLDISNYNEQFF. The gene calls are TRBV5-1 and TRBJ2-1; D is uncertain. V was clipped by 0 bases and J by 4 bases, with 11 bases between them. The V gene's germline CDR1 is SGHRS and CDR2 YFSETQ. This CDR3 region has 15 residues.